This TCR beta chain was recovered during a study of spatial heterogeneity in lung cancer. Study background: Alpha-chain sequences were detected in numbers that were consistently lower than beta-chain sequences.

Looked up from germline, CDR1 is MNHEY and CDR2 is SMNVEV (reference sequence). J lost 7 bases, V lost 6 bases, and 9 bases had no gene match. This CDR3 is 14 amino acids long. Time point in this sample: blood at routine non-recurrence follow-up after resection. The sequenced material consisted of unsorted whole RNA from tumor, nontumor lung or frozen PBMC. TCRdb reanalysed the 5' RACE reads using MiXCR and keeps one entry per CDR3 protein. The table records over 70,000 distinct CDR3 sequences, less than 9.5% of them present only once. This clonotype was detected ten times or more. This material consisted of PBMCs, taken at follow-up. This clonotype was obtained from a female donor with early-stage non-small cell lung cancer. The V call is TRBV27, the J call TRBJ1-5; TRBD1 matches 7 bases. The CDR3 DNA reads TGTGCCAGCAGCGCTACAGGGGTAAAACAGCCCCAGCATTTT. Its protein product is CASSATGVKQPQHF.